These 25 T cell receptor beta chains were all obtained from the same sample, sequenced in a study of identical twins. TCRdb fed the 5' RACE reads into MiXCR, producing one record per CDR3 protein. This sample has 1,800,000 or so distinct CDR3 sequences; about 30% occur once, and the top ten carry more than 0.25%. The sample consisted of cord blood. These TCRs come from a newborn girl in good health.

The chain links TRBV30 to TRBJ1-1, with a tentative D call TRBD1 (5 bases). The CDR3 extends over 11 amino acids. The V and J ends lost 1 base and 7 bases respectively, with 7 bases between them. Germline lookup yields CDR1 GTSNPN and CDR2 SVGIG (reference sequence). This CDR3 is CAWSGGSEAFF. CDR3 sequence (DNA): TGTGCCTGGAGTGGGGGGAGTGAAGCTTTCTTT.

V and J are TRBV10-3 and TRBJ1-1, with D uncertain. V lost 4 bases and J lost 4, with 7 bases in between. The length of the CDR3 is 12 residues. Germline-derived CDR1 and CDR2 are ENHRY and SYGVKD. CDR3 in DNA: TGTGCCATCAGTGTGGGGAGCACTGAAGCTTTCTTT. Amino acid sequence: CAISVGSTEAFF.

This chain uses TRBV28 with TRBJ2-7, with D unresolved. The CDR3 has 14 residues. CDR1 is MDHEN and CDR2 is SYDVKM in the germline V gene. V lost 8 bases to trimming and J lost 2 bases, with 16 bases between them. The CDR3 is CASRIQAGPYEQYF. CDR3 DNA sequence: TGTGCCAGCCGGATTCAGGCCGGGCCCTACGAGCAGTACTTC.

This clonotype was found a few times. The chain combines TRBV5-1 with TRBJ2-7; D is unresolved. Germline V lookup: CDR1 SGHRS, CDR2 YFSETQ. Trimming stripped 5 bases from V and 3 bases from J, with 18 bases between. This CDR3 has 15 amino acids. As DNA, the CDR3 is TGCGCCAGCAGTCCAGACTCCTATGGATACTACGAGCAGTACTTC. It specifies CASSPDSYGYYEQYF.

This clonotype turned up a few times. The chain uses TRBV3-1 and TRBJ2-7; D unclear. This CDR3 has 11 residues. Germline CDR1 reads LGHDT; CDR2 reads YNNKEL (reference sequence). Trimming cost V 4 bases and J 7 bases, with 8 bases left between them. CDR3 sequence: CASSPAVEQYF. Written as DNA, the CDR3 is TGTGCCAGCAGCCCCGCCGTGGAGCAGTACTTC.

The J gene is TRBJ1-6, the V gene TRBV2; D call uncertain. Per the germline V gene, CDR1 is SNHLY and CDR2 is FYNNEI. The CDR3 has 12 amino acids. With 6 bases removed from V and 11 bases from J, the gap between germline ends came to 11 bases. CDR3 nucleotide sequence: TGTGCCAGCAGGCCCACCAGTCCACCCCTCCACTTT. This translates into CASRPTSPPLHF.

This chain links TRBV18 with TRBJ2-3; no reliable D call. The length of the CDR3 is 16 residues. Germline loops: CDR1 KGHSH, CDR2 LQKENI. V gave up 3 bases and J gave up 4 bases, with 17 bases separating them. The CDR3 DNA follows: TGTGCCAGCTCACCTTTGCCCGCGGATGGGGCAGATACGCAGTATTTT. The encoded protein is CASSPLPADGADTQYF.

This clonotype appeared a few times. This chain joins TRBV2 and TRBJ1-5; 9 nucleotides match TRBD1. The ends lost 3 bases at V and 7 bases at J; junction bases unmatched: 4. Germline-derived CDR1 and CDR2 are SNHLY and FYNNEI. CDR3 size: 14 residues. The CDR3 loop is CASSDGQGMQPQHF. CDR3 DNA sequence: TGTGCCAGCAGTGACGGACAGGGGATGCAGCCCCAGCATTTT.

V and J are TRBV29-1 and TRBJ2-5; D is undetermined. CDR3 length: 16 residues. Germline V lookup: CDR1 SQVTM, CDR2 ANQGSEA. Trimming took off 4 bases at V and 5 bases at J, with 23 bases between the two ends. The CDR3 sequence is CSVVFLRSAKDETQYF. DNA for the CDR3: TGCAGCGTTGTTTTTTTGAGATCGGCGAAAGATGAGACCCAGTACTTC.

The chain joins TRBV28 to TRBJ2-1; 11 nucleotides align to TRBD2. This CDR3 is 21 amino acids long. Trimming took 7 bases from V and 5 from J; bases not matched to a gene: 25. Germline CDR1 reads MDHEN; CDR2 reads SYDVKM. CDR3 sequence (DNA): TGTGCCAGCACCCAGCGGTTTTACGGTCCTTATAGCGGGAGGGTACACAATGAGCAGTTCTTC. As protein: CASTQRFYGPYSGRVHNEQFF.

In its sample, this clonotype was seen many times. The CDR3: CSAADRSFYEQYF. The CDR3 DNA sequence: TGCAGCGCCGCGGACAGATCCTTCTACGAGCAGTACTTC. The chain combines TRBV29-1 with TRBJ2-7; D perhaps matches TRBD1 (6 bases). The V end was cut by 7 bases, the J end by 3 bases, with 16 bases between. The V gene's germline CDR1 is SQVTM and CDR2 ANQGSEA. The CDR3 is 13 amino acids.

This chain joins TRBV28 and TRBJ2-2; D uncertain. V was clipped by 1 base and J by 1 base, with 4 bases between them. From germline, CDR1 is MDHEN and CDR2 SYDVKM. The CDR3 spans 14 residues. CDR3 protein: CASSLYQNTGELFF. CDR3 bases: TGTGCCAGCAGTTTATATCAGAACACCGGGGAGCTGTTTTTT.

The chain has TRBV12-3 or TRBV12-4 and TRBJ1-1; 7 bases fit TRBD1. With V trimmed by 3 bases and J by 7 bases, 5 bases remained unmatched. The CDR3 consists of 13 residues. Here the CDR3 reads CASSLGQLDEAFF. CDR3 nucleotides: TGTGCCAGCAGTTTGGGACAGTTGGATGAAGCTTTCTTT.

This clonotype was observed a handful of times. J is TRBJ1-5 and V is TRBV5-1; D is undetermined. V lost 5 bases and J lost 0, with 9 bases in between. The germline gives CDR1 SGHRS, CDR2 YFSETQ. This CDR3 region has 14 residues. CDR3: CASSYEGSNQPQHF. CDR3 coding DNA: TGCGCCAGCAGTTACGAGGGTAGCAATCAGCCCCAGCATTTT.

This clonotype appeared many times. Germline is not matched at one junction end, which may reflect a read error. The rearrangement uses TRBV5-1 and TRBJ2-7; 12 bases are shared with TRBD2. Per the germline V gene, CDR1 is SGHRS and CDR2 is YFSETQ. The CDR3 has 15 residues. The DNA of the CDR3 is TGTGCCAGCAGTTTAGGACTAGCGGGGACCTACGAGCAGTACTTC. Its translation: CASSLGLAGTYEQYF.

This clonotype was seen a handful of times. The rearrangement links TRBV27 to TRBJ1-2, with D perhaps TRBD1 (5 bases). Germline values: CDR1 MNHEY, CDR2 SMNVEV (reference sequence). Trimming took off 3 bases at V and 2 bases at J, with 16 bases between the two ends. This CDR3 has 16 amino acids. The CDR3 reads CASSFLQEISNYGYTF. In DNA form, the CDR3 reads TGTGCCAGCAGTTTCCTACAGGAGATCTCCAACTATGGCTACACCTTC.

The chain carries TRBV28 and TRBJ2-7, with D possibly being TRBD1 (6 bases). Germline V gene lookup returns CDR1 MDHEN and CDR2 SYDVKM. There are 13 residues in the CDR3. V gave up 2 bases and J gave up 7 bases, with 12 bases separating them. CDR3 sequence reads: CASSLNGGWEQYF. In DNA, the CDR3 is TGTGCCAGCAGTTTAAATGGGGGCTGGGAGCAGTACTTC.

This clonotype was found a few times. Here the CDR3 reads CSARVRDTEAFF. As DNA, the CDR3 is TGCAGTGCTAGGGTCAGGGACACTGAAGCTTTCTTT. The chain is built from TRBV20-1 and TRBJ1-1, with a tentative D call TRBD1 (5 bases). Trimming took 3 bases from V and 3 from J, leaving 8 bases between them. CDR1 and CDR2 from the germline V gene are DFQATT and SNEGSKA (reference sequence). The length of the CDR3 is 12 residues.

The chain employs TRBV4-1 and TRBJ1-1, with 11 positions matching TRBD1. Germline V gene data show CDR1 as MGHRA and CDR2 as YSYEKL. Trimming took 4 bases from V and 9 from J; bases not matched to a gene: 10. The CDR3 has 15 residues. Written as DNA, the CDR3 is TGCGCCAGCAGCCCCCTAGGACAGGGGGCTAGGCAAGCTTTCTTT. This translates into CASSPLGQGARQAFF.

This clonotype was counted between two and nine times. The chain carries TRBV28 and TRBJ2-5; 10 bases are a match to TRBD1. The end of the DNA aligns better with TRBJ2-7, so the J call may be wrong. The V gene's germline CDR1 is MDHEN and CDR2 SYDVKM. This CDR3 comprises 14 residues. CDR3 nucleotides: TGTGCCAGCGCCTCCGGGACAGGGGTCTACGAGCAGTACTTC. This translates into CASASGTGVYEQYF.

This clonotype was observed a few times. The chain carries TRBV20-1 and TRBJ2-7; 9 nucleotides line up with TRBD2. The V and J ends lost 3 bases and 6 bases, in that order; junction bases with no gene match: 9. This CDR3 is 14 amino acids long. Per the germline V gene, CDR1 is DFQATT and CDR2 is SNEGSKA (reference sequence). In nucleotides, the CDR3 is TGCAGTGCTAGTGGCGGGAGGGAACGAAGCGAGCAGTACTTC. Translated: CSASGGRERSEQYF.

The chain links TRBV7-8 to TRBJ2-5, with TRBD2 identical over 9 bases. Trimming cost V 2 bases and J 5 bases; bases outside gene matches: 12. The germline V gene encodes CDR1 SGHVS and CDR2 FQNEAQ. This CDR3 spans 17 amino acids. Here the CDR3 DNA reads TGTGCCAGCAGCTTATTCTGGGTAGCGGGAGTTCGGGAGACCCAGTACTTC. Translation: CASSLFWVAGVRETQYF.

This clonotype was detected a few times. V is TRBV10-3 and J is TRBJ2-1; D is perhaps TRBD2 (5 bases). CDR3 length: 12 amino acids. Trimming removed 10 bases at V and 3 bases at J, with 10 bases between. CDR1 is ENHRY, CDR2 SYGVKD, per germline. The CDR3 here is CATGRDYNEQFF. CDR3 bases: TGTGCCACCGGACGGGACTACAATGAGCAGTTCTTC.

The gene calls are TRBV20-1 and TRBJ2-4, with TRBD2 matching 11 bases. Judging by the DNA end, TRBJ2-5 fits better; the J call may be wrong. The CDR3 loop spans 15 amino acids. The V gene's germline CDR1 is DFQATT and CDR2 SNEGSKA (reference sequence). CDR3 DNA: TGCAGTGCTAGGGAACTAGCGGGAGTGGGAGAGACCCAGTACTTC. Its protein product is CSARELAGVGETQYF.

The rearrangement joins TRBV6-6 to TRBJ2-1; TRBD1 agrees at 7 bases. The end of the DNA fits TRBJ2-7 better, so the J call may be wrong. CDR1 and CDR2 from the germline V gene are MNHNY and SVGAGI (reference sequence). The CDR3 loop spans 16 amino acids. Written as DNA, the CDR3 is TGTGCCAGCAGTTACTCCACAGGGGTGATCTACAATGAGCAGTACTTC. It translates to CASSYSTGVIYNEQYF.